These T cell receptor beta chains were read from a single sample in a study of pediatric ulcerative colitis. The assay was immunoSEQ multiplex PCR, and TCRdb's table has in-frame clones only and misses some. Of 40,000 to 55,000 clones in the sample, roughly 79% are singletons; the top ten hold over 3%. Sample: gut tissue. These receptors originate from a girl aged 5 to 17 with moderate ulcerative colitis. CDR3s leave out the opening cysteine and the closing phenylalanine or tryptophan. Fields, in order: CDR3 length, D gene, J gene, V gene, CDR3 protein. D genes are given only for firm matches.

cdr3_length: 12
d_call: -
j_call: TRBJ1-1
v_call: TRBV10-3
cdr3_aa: AISESFPNTEAF

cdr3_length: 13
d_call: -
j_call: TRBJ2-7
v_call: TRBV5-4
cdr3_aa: ASSRMTPLLYEQY

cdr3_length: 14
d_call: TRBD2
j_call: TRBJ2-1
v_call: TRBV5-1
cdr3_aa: ASSWGGGRVGYEQF

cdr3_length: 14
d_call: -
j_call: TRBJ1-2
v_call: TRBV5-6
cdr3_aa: ASSLGRWIANYGYT

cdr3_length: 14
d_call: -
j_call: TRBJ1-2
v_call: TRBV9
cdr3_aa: ASSAESQGKVLGYT

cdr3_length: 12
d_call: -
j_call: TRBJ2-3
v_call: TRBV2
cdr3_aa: ASSGGASTDTQY

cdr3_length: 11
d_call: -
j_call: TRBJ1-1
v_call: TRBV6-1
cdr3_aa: ASSPGPILEAF

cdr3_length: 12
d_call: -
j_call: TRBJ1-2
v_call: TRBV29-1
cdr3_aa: SVDPGGPGYGYT

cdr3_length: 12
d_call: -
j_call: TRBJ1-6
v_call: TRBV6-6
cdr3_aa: ASSPERVGSPLH

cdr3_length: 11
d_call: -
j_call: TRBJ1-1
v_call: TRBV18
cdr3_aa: ASSPRTNTEAF

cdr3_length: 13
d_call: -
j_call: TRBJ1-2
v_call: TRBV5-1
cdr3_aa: ASSSFGSWNYGYT

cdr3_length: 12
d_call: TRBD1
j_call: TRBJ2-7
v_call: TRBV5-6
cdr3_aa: ASSPGTGAYEQY

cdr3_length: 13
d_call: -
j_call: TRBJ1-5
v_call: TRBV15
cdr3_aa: ATSRIQRDLQPQH

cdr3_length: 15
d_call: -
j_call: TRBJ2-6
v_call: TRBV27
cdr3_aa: ASSSLTLPPGANVLT

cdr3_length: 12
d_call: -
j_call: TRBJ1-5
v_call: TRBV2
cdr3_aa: ASSERSGAQPQH

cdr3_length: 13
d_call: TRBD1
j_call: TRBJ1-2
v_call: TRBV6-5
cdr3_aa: ASSYQAGGDYGYT

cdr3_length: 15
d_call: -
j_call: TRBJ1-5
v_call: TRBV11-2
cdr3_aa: ASSPSPGTISNQPQH

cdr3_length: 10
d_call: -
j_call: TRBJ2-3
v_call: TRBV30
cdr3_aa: AWSGTTDTQY

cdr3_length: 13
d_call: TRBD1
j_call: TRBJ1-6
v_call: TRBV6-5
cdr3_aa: ASSLDRVDNSPLH

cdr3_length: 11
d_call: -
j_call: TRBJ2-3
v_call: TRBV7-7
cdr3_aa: ASSLGGTDTQY

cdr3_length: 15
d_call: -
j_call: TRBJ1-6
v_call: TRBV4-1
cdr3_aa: ASSQGDGTLGGSPLH

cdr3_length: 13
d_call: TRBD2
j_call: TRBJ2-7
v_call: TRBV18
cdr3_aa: ASSPEAGGSYEQY

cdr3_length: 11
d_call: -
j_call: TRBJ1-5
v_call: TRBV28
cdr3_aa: ASLSSSNQPQH

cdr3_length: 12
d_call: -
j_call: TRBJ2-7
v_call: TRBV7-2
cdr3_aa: ASSPRAPTYEQY

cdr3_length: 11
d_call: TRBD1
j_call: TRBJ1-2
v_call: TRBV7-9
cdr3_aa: ASSPGGDYGYT

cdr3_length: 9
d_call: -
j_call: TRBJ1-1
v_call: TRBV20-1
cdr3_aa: SARGSSEAF

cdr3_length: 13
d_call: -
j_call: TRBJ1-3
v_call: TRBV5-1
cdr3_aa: ASSLVGNHGNTIY